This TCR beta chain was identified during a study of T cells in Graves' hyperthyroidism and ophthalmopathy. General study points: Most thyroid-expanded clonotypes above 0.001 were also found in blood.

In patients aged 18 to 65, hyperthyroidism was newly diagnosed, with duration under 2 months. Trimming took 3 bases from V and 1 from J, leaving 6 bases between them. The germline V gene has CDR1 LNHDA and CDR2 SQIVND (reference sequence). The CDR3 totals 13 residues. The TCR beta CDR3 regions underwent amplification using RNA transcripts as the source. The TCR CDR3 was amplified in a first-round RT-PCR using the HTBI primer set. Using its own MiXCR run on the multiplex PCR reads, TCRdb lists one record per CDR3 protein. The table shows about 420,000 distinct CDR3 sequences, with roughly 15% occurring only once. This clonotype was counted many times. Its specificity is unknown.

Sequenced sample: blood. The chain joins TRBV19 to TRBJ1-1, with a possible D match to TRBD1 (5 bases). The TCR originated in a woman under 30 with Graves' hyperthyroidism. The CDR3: CASSMTENTEAFF. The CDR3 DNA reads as TGTGCCAGTAGTATGACAGAGAACACTGAAGCTTTCTTT. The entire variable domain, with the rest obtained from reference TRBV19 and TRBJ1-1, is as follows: DGGITQSPKYLFRKEGQNVTLSCEQNLNHDAMYWYRQDPGQGLRLIYYSQIVNDFQKGDIAEGYSVSREKKESFPLTVTSAQKNPTAFYLCASSMTENTEAFFGQGTRLTVV.